This T cell receptor (beta chain) was recovered during a study of monozygotic twins with inflammatory bowel disease. Study-level results: Comparison of concordant versus discordant twins revealed no difference in repertoire similarity, possibly due to limited power. Other individuals had fewer clonotypes in common with IBD patients than with healthy twins, especially with disease activity.

The team made cDNA by running eight separate reactions for each sample. TCRdb re-called the 5' RACE reads, yielding one record per CDR3 amino acid sequence without DNA. The sample holds approximately 160,000 distinct CDR3 sequences. With respect to this clonotype: Its antigen is not identified.

This TCR was recovered from a human donor with ulcerative colitis or Crohn's disease, or a healthy co-twin of an affected twin (not recorded which). The sequenced sample consisted of blood.

CDR3 in amino acids: CSVEGRGVVQQRNNEQFF. V is TRBV29-1 and J is TRBJ2-1; TCRdb reports TRBD1, a call that lacks DNA to check it against. The length of the CDR3 is 18 residues. Germline V lookup: CDR1 SQVTM, CDR2 ANQGSEA.